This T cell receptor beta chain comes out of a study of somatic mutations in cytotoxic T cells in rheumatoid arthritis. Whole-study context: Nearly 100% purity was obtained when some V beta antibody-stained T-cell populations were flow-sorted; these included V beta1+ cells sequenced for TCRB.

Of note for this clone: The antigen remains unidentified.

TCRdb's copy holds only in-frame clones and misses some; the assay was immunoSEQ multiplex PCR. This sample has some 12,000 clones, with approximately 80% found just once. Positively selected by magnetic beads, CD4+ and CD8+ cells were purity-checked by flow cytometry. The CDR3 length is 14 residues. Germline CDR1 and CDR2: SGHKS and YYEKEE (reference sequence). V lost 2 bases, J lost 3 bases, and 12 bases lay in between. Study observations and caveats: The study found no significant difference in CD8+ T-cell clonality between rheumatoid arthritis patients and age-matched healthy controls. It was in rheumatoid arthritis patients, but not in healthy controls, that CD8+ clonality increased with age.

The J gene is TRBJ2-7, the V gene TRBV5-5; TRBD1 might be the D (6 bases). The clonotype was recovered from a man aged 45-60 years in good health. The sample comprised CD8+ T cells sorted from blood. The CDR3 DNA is TGTGCCAGCAGCTTTGAACGGGGACACTACGAGCAGTACTTC. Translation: CASSFERGHYEQYF.